This TCR beta chain was captured by sequencing in a study of blood T cell repertoires in COVID-19 (dated by TCRdb to the early 2020s). Background for the entire study: Samples covering the acute and convalescent phases of COVID-19 were provided by collaborators in the United States, Italy and Spain. The material from the prospective study consisted of cDNA or gDNA derived from T cells, B-cell-depleted T cells, or PBMCs. Subjects who had been exposed to COVID-19, were actively infected with it, or had recovered from it provided the deeply sampled blood TCRbeta repertoires that made up the dataset. The repertoires were released in a freely available public database intended as a resource for research on the immune response to SARS-CoV-2. The samples were drawn from two sources: the first 160 participants of the ongoing ImmuneRACE study, and 1,254 subjects contributed by 6 global collaborators. A de-identified subject ID, COVID-19 status, age in years and sex were almost always included in the sample metadata. HLA class I and class II types, where available, came from metadata supplied by the sample provider rather than from assay-based typing.

TCRbeta CDR3 regions were amplified from genomic DNA using the immunoSEQ Assay, a bias-controlled multiplex PCR. The authors processed their data as follows. Within the assay, amplification of reference gene primers was used to estimate how many nucleated cells each sample contained. Sequence reads were collapsed and filtered to measure the absolute abundance of every unique TCRbeta CDR3 rearrangement. For each sample, productive Simpson clonality was calculated by taking the square root of Simpson's diversity index across productive rearrangements. Entries here come from immuneACCESS through TCRdb and include only in-frame sequences with V and J called. Some clones fail to appear in such tables; in the studies checked, an unresolved V gene covers under half of the shortfall, and the cause of the remainder is unknown. The DNA was the basis for D and trimming; V, J and clone size are from that table. Within this sample are about 280,000 clones, with approximately 85% of them counted one time only. The ten largest account for 9.5% to 11% of the sample.

The collaborating institutions used their own protocols to collect whole blood in K2EDTA tubes. For TCRbeta analysis, collaborators shipped samples as frozen whole blood, isolated PBMCs, or DNA extracted from either of those sample types. CDR3 length: 15 amino acids, cysteine to phenylalanine. Of all the DNA, just the CDR3 is kept, 45 bases in frame from base 1. V drops 4 bases and J drops 2 bases, leaving 13 bases in between. Via the germline V gene, CDR1 is SGDLS and CDR2 YYNGEE. About this clone: Its binding antigen is unknown. No much larger clone exists at a distance of one base, and base qualities are not known.

General conclusions and limits of the study: The quantity of clinical and demographic metadata differed by source and by participant and was supplied without curation.

The chain uses TRBV9 and TRBJ1-3; perhaps TRBD1 is the D gene, with 5 bases matching. This TCR was recovered from a woman aged 70 to 79 with acute or convalescent COVID-19. The specimen sequenced was peripheral blood. The nucleotide sequence is given as TGTGCCAGCAGCCCAAGAGTCAGGGCTGGAAACACCATATATTTT. Its amino acids are CASSPRVRAGNTIYF.